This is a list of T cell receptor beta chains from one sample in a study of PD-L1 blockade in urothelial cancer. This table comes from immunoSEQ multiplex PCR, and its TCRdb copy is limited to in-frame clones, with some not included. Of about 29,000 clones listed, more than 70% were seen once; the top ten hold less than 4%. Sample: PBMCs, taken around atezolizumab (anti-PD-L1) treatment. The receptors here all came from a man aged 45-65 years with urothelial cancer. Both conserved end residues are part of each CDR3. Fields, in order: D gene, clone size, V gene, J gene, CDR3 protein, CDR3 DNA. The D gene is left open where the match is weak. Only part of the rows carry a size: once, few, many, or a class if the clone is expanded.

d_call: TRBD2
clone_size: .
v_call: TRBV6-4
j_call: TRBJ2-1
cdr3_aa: CASSLAGTSGGYEQFF
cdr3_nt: TGTGCCAGCAGTTTAGCCGGGACTAGCGGGGGGTATGAGCAGTTCTTC

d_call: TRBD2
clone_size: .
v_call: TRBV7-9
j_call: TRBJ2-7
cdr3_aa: CASSHGLAGGYEQYF
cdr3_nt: TGTGCCAGCAGTCACGGACTAGCGGGAGGCTACGAGCAGTACTTC

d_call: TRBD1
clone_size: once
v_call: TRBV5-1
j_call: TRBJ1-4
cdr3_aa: CASSNGTGPNEKLFF
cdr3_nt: TGCGCCAGCAGTAACGGGACAGGGCCAAATGAAAAACTGTTTTTT

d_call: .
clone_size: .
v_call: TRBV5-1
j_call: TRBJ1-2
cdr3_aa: CASSVTEHYGYTF
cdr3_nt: TGCGCCAGCAGCGTGACAGAACACTATGGCTACACCTTC

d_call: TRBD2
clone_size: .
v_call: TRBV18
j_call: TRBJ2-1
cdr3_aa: CASSPQRGGTSGIRDEQFF
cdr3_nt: TGTGCCAGCTCCCCACAAAGGGGCGGGACTAGCGGTATTCGGGATGAGCAGTTCTTC

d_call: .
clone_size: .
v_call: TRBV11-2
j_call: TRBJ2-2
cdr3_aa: CASSPNRLVWGELFF
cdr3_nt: TGTGCCAGCAGCCCGAATCGACTAGTCTGGGGGGAGCTGTTTTTT

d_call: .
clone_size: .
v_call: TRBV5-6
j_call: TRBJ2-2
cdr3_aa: CASSQGLWGTGELFF
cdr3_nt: TGTGCCAGCAGCCAAGGACTATGGGGGACCGGGGAGCTGTTTTTT

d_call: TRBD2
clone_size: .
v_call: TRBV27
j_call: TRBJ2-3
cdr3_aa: CASSVGTSGTDTQYF
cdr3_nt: TGTGCCAGCAGCGTGGGGACTAGCGGCACAGATACGCAGTATTTT

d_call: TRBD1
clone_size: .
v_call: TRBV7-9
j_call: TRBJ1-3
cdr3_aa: CASSLLRTGGGNTIYF
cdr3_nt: TGTGCCAGCAGCTTACTGCGGACAGGGGGTGGAAACACCATATATTTT

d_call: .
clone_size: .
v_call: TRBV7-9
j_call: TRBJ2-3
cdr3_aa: CASSMDAGTQYF
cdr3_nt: TGTGCCAGCAGCATGGATGCGGGGACGCAGTATTTT

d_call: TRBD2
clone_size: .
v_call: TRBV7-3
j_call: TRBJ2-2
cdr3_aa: CARGLAGGLSGELFF
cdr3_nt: TGTGCCAGAGGGCTAGCGGGGGGTTTATCCGGGGAGCTGTTTTTT

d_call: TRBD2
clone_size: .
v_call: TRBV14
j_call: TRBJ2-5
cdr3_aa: CASSQEEREPPQYF
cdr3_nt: TGTGCCAGCAGCCAAGAAGAGCGGGAGCCCCCCCAGTACTTC

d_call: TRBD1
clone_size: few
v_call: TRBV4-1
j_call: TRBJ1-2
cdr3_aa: CASSPDRVTFLRGYTF
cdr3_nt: TGCGCCAGCAGCCCGGACAGGGTGACGTTTTTGAGAGGCTACACCTTC

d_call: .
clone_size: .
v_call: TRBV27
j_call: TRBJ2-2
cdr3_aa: CASSLPYTGELFF
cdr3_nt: TGTGCCAGCAGTTTACCGTACACCGGGGAGCTGTTTTTT

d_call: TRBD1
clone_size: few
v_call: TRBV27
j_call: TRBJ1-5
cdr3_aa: CASTVWSTGTGFQDQPQHF
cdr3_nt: TGTGCCAGCACAGTTTGGTCCACCGGGACAGGGTTCCAGGATCAGCCCCAGCATTTT

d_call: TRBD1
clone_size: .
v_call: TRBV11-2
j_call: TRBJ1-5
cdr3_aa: CASARGPGSNQPQHF
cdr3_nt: TGTGCCAGCGCTAGGGGGCCCGGGAGCAATCAGCCCCAGCATTTT

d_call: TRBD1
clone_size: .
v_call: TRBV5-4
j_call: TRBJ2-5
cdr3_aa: CASTEGTGGQTQYF
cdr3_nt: TGTGCCAGCACCGAAGGGACAGGGGGGCAGACCCAGTACTTC

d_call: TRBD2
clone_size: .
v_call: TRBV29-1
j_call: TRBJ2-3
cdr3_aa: CSVESREGTDTQYF
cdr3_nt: TGCAGCGTTGAATCGCGGGAGGGCACAGATACGCAGTATTTT

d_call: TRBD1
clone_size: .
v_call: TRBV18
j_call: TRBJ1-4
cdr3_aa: CASSPLTGTTNEKLFF
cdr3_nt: TGTGCCAGCTCACCCTTGACAGGGACAACTAATGAAAAACTGTTTTTT